This T cell receptor (beta chain) stems from a study of CD4 T cells in relation to SARS-CoV-2 and coronaviruses. The CDR3 totals 14 residues. Germline V gene sequence: CDR1 SGHAT, CDR2 FQNNGV. Trimming left V 5 bases short and J 2 bases short, with 11 bases between. TCRdb's copy holds only in-frame clones and misses some; the assay was immunoSEQ multiplex PCR. This repertoire shows under 45,000 clones, approximately 77% found once; its top ten account for under 6%. A note on this clone: Antigen: not known.

For approximately 10 days, 10^5 sorted CD4+ cells grew with T cell-depleted PBMCs and CEF. The sample taken for sequencing was naive CD4+ T cells from PBMCs, cultured in vitro. Subset noted: naive CD4+ T cells isolated by negative enrichment. This sequence joins TRBV11-2 and TRBJ2-3; either TRBD1 or TRBD2 may fit D (5 bases each). This clonotype was sampled from an adult with COVID-19. The CDR3 here is CASSPGTSTDTQYF. The CDR3 region has the DNA TGTGCCAGCAGCCCTGGGACCTCCACAGATACGCAGTATTTT.